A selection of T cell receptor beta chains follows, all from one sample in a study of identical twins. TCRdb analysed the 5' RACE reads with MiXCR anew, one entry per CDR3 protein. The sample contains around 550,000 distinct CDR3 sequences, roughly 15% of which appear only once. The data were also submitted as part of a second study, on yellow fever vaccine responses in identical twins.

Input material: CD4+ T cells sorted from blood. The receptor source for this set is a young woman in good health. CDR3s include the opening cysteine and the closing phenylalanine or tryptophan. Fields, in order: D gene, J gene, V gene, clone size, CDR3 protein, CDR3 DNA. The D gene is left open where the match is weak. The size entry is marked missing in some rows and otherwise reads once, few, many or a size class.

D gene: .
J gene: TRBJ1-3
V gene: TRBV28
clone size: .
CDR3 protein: CASSFPGGSGNTIYF
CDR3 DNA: TGTGCCAGCAGTTTTCCGGGGGGTTCTGGAAACACCATATATTTT

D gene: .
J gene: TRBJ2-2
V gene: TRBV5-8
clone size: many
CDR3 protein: CASSFDNPNTGELFF
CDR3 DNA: TGTGCCAGCAGCTTTGACAACCCGAACACCGGGGAGCTGTTTTTT

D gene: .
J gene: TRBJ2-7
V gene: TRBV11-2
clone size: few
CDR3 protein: CASRTGLYEQYF
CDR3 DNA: TGTGCCAGCAGGACTGGCCTTTACGAGCAGTACTTC

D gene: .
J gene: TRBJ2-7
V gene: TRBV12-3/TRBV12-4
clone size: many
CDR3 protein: CASSFGGRTATYEQYF
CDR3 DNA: TGTGCCAGCAGTTTCGGGGGCCGAACGGCCACATACGAGCAGTACTTC

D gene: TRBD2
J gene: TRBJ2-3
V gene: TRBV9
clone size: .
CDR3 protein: CASSVVASGSGSDTQYF
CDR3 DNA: TGTGCCAGCAGCGTAGTGGCGAGCGGGAGTGGATCAGATACGCAGTATTTT

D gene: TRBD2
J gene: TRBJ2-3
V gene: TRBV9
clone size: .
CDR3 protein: CASSVTSGRDTQYF
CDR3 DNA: TGTGCCAGCAGCGTAACTAGCGGAAGAGATACGCAGTATTTT

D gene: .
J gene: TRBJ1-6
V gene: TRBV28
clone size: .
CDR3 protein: CASSTQTSPLHF
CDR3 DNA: TGCGCCAGCAGTACCCAAACCTCACCCCTCCACTTT

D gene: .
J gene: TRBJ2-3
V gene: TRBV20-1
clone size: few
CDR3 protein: CSARDSQTTTDTQYF
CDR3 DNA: TGCAGTGCTAGAGATTCCCAGACCACCACAGATACGCAGTATTTT

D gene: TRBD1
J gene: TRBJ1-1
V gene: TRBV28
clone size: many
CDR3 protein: CASSSQGRTEAFF
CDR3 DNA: TGTGCCAGCAGCTCACAGGGGCGCACTGAAGCTTTCTTT

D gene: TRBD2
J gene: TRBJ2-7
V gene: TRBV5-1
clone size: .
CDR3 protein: CASSLEAGVEQYF
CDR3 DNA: TGCGCCAGCAGCTTGGAAGCGGGAGTGGAGCAGTACTTC

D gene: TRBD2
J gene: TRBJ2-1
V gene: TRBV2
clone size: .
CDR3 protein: CASSEPPRASGNYYNEQFF
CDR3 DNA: TGTGCCAGCAGTGAACCGCCGCGAGCTAGCGGCAATTATTACAATGAGCAGTTCTTC

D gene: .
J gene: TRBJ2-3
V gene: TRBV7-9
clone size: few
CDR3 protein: CASSPQVTSTDTQYF
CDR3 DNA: TGTGCCAGCAGCCCACAGGTCACTAGCACAGATACGCAGTATTTT

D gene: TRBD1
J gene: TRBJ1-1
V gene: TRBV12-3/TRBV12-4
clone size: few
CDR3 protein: CASSRDRGPGTEAFF
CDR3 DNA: TGTGCCAGCAGTCGGGACAGGGGGCCGGGAACTGAAGCTTTCTTT

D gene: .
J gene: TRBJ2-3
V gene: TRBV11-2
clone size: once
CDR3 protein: CASSLLLGDADTQYF
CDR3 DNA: TGTGCCAGCAGCTTATTGTTGGGGGACGCAGATACGCAGTATTTT

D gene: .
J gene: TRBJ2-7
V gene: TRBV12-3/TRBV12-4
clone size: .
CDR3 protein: CAISRDPIREQYF
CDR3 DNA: TGTGCCATTTCGAGGGACCCAATACGGGAGCAGTACTTC

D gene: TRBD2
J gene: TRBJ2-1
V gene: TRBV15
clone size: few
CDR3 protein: CATSIGLAGVDEQFF
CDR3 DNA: TGTGCCACCAGCATCGGGCTAGCGGGAGTCGATGAGCAGTTCTTC

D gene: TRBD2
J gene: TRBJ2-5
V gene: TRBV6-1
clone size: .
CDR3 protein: CASKRLAGQETQYF
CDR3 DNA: TGTGCCAGCAAGAGACTAGCGGGCCAAGAGACCCAGTACTTC

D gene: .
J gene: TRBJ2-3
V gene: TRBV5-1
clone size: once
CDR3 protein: CASSLDRPSTDTQYF
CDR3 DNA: TGCGCCAGCAGCTTGGATAGGCCAAGCACAGATACGCAGTATTTT

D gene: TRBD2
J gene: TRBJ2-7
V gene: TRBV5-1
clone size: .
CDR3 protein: CASSLVLAGGTYEQYF
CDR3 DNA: TGCGCCAGCAGCTTGGTCCTAGCGGGAGGGACCTACGAGCAGTACTTC

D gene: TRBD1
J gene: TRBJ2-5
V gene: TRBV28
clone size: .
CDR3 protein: CASSFERQGQETQYF
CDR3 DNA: TGTGCCAGCAGTTTTGAACGACAGGGGCAAGAGACCCAGTACTTC

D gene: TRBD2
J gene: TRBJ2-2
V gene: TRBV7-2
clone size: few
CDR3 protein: CASIGPAGAGELFF
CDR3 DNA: TGTGCCAGCATTGGCCCGGCGGGGGCCGGGGAGCTGTTTTTT

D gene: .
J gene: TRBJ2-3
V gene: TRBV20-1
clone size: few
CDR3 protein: CSANWNTDTQYF
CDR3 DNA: TGCAGTGCTAATTGGAATACCGATACGCAGTATTTT

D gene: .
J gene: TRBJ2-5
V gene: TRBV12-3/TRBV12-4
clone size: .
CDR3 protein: CASSFYLRETQYF
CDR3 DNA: TGTGCCAGCAGTTTCTATCTCAGGGAGACCCAGTACTTC

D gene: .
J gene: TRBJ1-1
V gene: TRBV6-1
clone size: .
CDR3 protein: CASSEQGTGTEAFF
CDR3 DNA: TGTGCCAGCAGTGAACAGGGGACGGGCACTGAAGCTTTCTTT

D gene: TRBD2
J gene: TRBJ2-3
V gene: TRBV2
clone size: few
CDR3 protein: CASSGVAGVFLNTQYF
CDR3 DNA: TGTGCCAGCAGTGGGGTAGCGGGAGTGTTTTTAAATACGCAGTATTTT

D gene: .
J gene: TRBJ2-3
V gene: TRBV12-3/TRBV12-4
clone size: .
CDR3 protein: CASRPPGLHGPGTQYF
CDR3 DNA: TGTGCCAGCAGACCTCCCGGGCTACACGGCCCAGGTACGCAGTATTTT

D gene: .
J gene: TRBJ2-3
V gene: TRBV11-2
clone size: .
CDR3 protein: CASSLDWSTDTQYF
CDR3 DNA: TGTGCCAGCAGCTTAGACTGGAGCACAGATACGCAGTATTTT

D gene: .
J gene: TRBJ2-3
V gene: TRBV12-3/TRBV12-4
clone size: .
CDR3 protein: CASSLALTITDTQYF
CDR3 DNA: TGTGCCAGCAGTTTAGCGCTTACTATCACAGATACGCAGTATTTT

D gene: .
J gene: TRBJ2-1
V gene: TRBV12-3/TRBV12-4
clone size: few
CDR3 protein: CASSRGLNEQFF
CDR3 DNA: TGTGCCAGCAGCCGAGGCCTCAATGAGCAGTTCTTC

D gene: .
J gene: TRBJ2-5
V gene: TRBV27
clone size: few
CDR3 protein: CASSPLGIRETQYF
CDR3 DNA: TGTGCCAGCAGTCCTCTCGGGATTAGGGAGACCCAGTACTTC

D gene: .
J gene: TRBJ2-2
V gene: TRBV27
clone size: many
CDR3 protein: CASSYKAFLTTGELFF
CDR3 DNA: TGTGCCAGCAGTTACAAGGCCTTCCTGACCACCGGGGAGCTGTTTTTT

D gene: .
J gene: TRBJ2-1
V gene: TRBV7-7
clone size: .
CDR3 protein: CASSPQIYNEQFF
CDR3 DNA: TGTGCCAGCAGCCCTCAGATATACAATGAGCAGTTCTTC

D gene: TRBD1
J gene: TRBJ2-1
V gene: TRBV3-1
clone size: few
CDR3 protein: CASSLLDRGFGNEQFF
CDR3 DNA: TGTGCCAGCAGCCTTCTGGACAGGGGATTCGGCAATGAGCAGTTCTTC

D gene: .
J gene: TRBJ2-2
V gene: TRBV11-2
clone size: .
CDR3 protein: CASSLDASTGELFF
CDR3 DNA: TGTGCCAGCAGCTTAGATGCCTCCACCGGGGAGCTGTTTTTT

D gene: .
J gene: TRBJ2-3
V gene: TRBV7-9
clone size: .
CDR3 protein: CASSLWVLPPDTQYF
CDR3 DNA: TGTGCCAGCAGCTTATGGGTCCTGCCCCCGGATACGCAGTATTTT

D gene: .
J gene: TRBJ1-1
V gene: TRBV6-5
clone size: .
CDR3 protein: CASSYSISGWVAFF
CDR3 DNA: TGTGCCAGCAGTTACTCGATATCAGGGTGGGTAGCTTTCTTT

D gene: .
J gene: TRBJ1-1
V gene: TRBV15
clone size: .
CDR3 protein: CATSRSLQAGYTEAFF
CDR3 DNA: TGTGCCACCAGCAGATCCTTACAGGCTGGGTACACTGAAGCTTTCTTT

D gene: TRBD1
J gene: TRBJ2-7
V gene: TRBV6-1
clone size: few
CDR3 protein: CASSGSMTGQGYEQYF
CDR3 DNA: TGTGCCAGCAGTGGCAGTATGACAGGACAGGGTTACGAGCAGTACTTC

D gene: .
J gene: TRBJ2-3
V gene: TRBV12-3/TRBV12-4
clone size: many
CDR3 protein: CASSRRDSTQYF
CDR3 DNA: TGTGCCAGCAGCCGTAGGGATTCCACGCAGTATTTT

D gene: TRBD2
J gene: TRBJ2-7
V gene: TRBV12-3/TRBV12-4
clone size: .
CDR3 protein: CASRPLAGGNYEQYF
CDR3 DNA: TGTGCCAGCAGGCCCCTAGCGGGAGGAAACTACGAGCAGTACTTC

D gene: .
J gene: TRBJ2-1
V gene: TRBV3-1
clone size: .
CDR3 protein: CASSQDLIVDEQFF
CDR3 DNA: TGTGCCAGCAGCCAAGATCTTATCGTTGATGAGCAGTTCTTC